A single T cell receptor beta chain is shown here with its context. This entry belongs to a study of blood T cell repertoires in COVID-19. Study-wide background: Acute-phase and convalescent COVID-19 samples originated in the United States, Italy and Spain. The analysed material was cDNA or gDNA that came from T cells, B-cell-depleted T cells, or PBMCs.

Original handling: Amplifying reference gene primers gave estimates of nucleated cell counts. Some clones are missing from TCRdb's copy, which holds only in-frame ones; the method was immunoSEQ multiplex PCR. That table furnishes V, J and clone size, whereas the DNA furnished D and trimming. This table has hundreds of thousands of clones, about 86% appearing once. There are 15 residues in the CDR3. Germline V gene data show CDR1 as SGHDT and CDR2 as YYEEEE. The V and J ends lost 0 bases and 0 bases respectively, with 8 bases between them. This receptor was obtained from a man of 80 years or more with acute or convalescent COVID-19. V gene TRBV5-6 combines with J gene TRBJ2-3; D is unresolved. Sample: peripheral blood. CDR3: CASSLDSSSTDTQYF. For the CDR3, the DNA is TGTGCCAGCAGCTTGGACAGTTCTAGCACAGATACGCAGTATTTT.